Following are 32 T cell receptor beta chains from one sample sequenced in a study of T cell repertoires in cytomegalovirus infection. TCRdb re-derived calls from the reads in MiXCR, one entry per CDR3 protein. The top ten clones hold roughly an eighth of a sample with some 900,000 distinct CDR3 sequences, approximately 30% of them seen once. Their cognate antigens are unknown. Sequenced material: cultured CD8+ T cells from PBMCs, taken from culture after CMV antigen stimulation. The receptors originated from a human donor in good health (CMV status not recorded). Some clones in this sample may be carry-over from other donors' samples.

This chain uses TRBV28 with TRBJ2-2; possibly TRBD2 for D (6 bases). The germline V gene has CDR1 MDHEN and CDR2 SYDVKM. V shed 2 bases and J shed 4 bases, with 11 bases lying between them. This CDR3 is 15 amino acids long. CDR3 nucleotides: TGTGCCAGCAGTTTAGGGGGGTATGGCACCGGGGAGCTGTTTTTT. Residues: CASSLGGYGTGELFF.

The V call is TRBV7-9, the J call TRBJ2-3; D is unclear. The CDR3 covers 15 residues. Trimming removed 0 bases from V and 2 bases from J, with 9 bases in between. Looked up from germline, CDR1 is SEHNR and CDR2 is FQNEAQ (reference sequence). The CDR3 protein is CASSLAQVNTDTQYF. The CDR3 DNA is TGTGCCAGCAGCTTAGCTCAGGTCAACACAGATACGCAGTATTTT.

The genes are TRBV7-8 and TRBJ1-1; D not resolved. The ends were cut back, 4 bases at V and 2 bases at J, with 14 bases in the middle. The CDR3 covers 15 residues. Per germline, CDR1 SGHVS and CDR2 FQNEAQ. CDR3 in DNA: TGTGCCAGCAGCTCTCCGGGCGGGAAAAACACTGAAGCTTTCTTT. Translation: CASSSPGGKNTEAFF.

The gene calls are TRBV6-2 or TRBV6-3 and TRBJ1-1; no clear D gene. Germline V gene lookup returns CDR1 MNHEY and CDR2 SVGEGT. The germline V and J ends were trimmed by 6 bases and 8 bases, with 13 bases remaining between them. This CDR3 has 12 residues. The CDR3 DNA reads as TGTGCCAGCAGATTCGGACTGGGAGAAGCTTTCTTT. Translated, it gives CASRFGLGEAFF.

This clonotype was counted only a few times. The chain has TRBV5-1 and TRBJ2-1; TRBD2 aligns across 7 bases. Germline values: CDR1 SGHRS, CDR2 YFSETQ. This CDR3 has 16 residues. With V trimmed by 1 base and J by 2 bases, 6 bases remained unmatched. CDR3 amino acids: CASSLLASGPYNEQFF. CDR3 DNA sequence: TGCGCCAGCAGCTTGTTAGCTAGCGGACCCTACAATGAGCAGTTCTTC. Looking up the rest from reference TRBV5-1 and TRBJ2-1 gives the full variable domain: KAGVTQTPRYLIKTRGQQVTLSCSPISGHRSVSWYQQTPGQGLQFLFEYFSETQRNKGNFPGRFSGRQFSNSRSEMNVSTLELGDSALYLCASSLLASGPYNEQFFGPGTRLTVL.

In its sample, this clonotype was seen a few times. This chain joins TRBV6-1 and TRBJ1-4, with unresolved D. In germline, CDR1 is MNHNS, CDR2 SASEGT. This CDR3 is 15 amino acids long. V was clipped by 7 bases and J by 3 bases, with 15 bases between them. Here the CDR3 DNA reads TGTGCCAGCACTTCACCGAAGGCGCCTAATGAAAAACTGTTTTTT. Its translation is CASTSPKAPNEKLFF.

The CDR3 DNA reads as TGTGCCAGCAGTCGCCGGGACAGCTCCTACGAGCAGTACGTC. Translating it yields CASSRRDSSYEQYV. V usage is TRBV6-2 or TRBV6-3 and J usage is TRBJ2-7; TRBD1 matches at 7 bases. The CDR3 sequence is 14 residues long. CDR1 is MNHEY, CDR2 SVGEGT, per germline. Trimming removed 5 bases from V and 0 bases from J; junction bases left unmatched: 4.

This clonotype was detected ten times or more. V gene TRBV9 combines with J gene TRBJ2-2, with D perhaps TRBD2 (5 bases). The V gene lost 0 bases and the J gene lost 0 bases, with 6 bases spanning the gap. The CDR3 runs to 15 residues. In germline, CDR1 is SGDLS, CDR2 YYNGEE. CDR3: CASSVELANTGELFF. CDR3 coding DNA: TGTGCCAGCAGCGTAGAACTAGCGAACACCGGGGAGCTGTTTTTT. Looking up the rest from reference TRBV9 and TRBJ2-2 gives the full variable domain: DSGVTQTPKHLITATGQRVTLRCSPRSGDLSVYWYQQSLDQGLQFLIQYYNGEERAKGNILERFSAQQFPDLHSELNLSSLELGDSALYFCASSVELANTGELFFGEGSRLTVL.

Only a few counts were recorded for this clonotype. The chain combines TRBV7-6 with TRBJ2-5, with D possibly being TRBD1 or TRBD2 (5 bases each). Trimming stripped 1 base from V and 6 bases from J, with 12 bases between. The CDR3 length is 14 residues. CDR1 and CDR2 from the germline V gene are SGHVS and FNYEAQ. For the CDR3, the DNA is TGTGCCAGCAGCTTAGTCCCCCAGGGACAGACCCAGTACTTC. Protein sequence: CASSLVPQGQTQYF.

V is TRBV27 and J is TRBJ1-3; 10 bases line up with TRBD1. Germline lookup yields CDR1 MNHEY and CDR2 SMNVEV (reference sequence). The CDR3 extends over 17 amino acids. V lost 2 bases, J lost 0 bases, and 4 bases stayed unmatched. CDR3 loop: CASSLKGQGYSGNTIYF. DNA for the CDR3: TGTGCCAGCAGTTTAAAGGGACAGGGGTACTCTGGAAACACCATATATTTT.

The genes are TRBV14 and TRBJ2-5; D might be TRBD1 (5 bases). From germline, CDR1 is SGHDN and CDR2 FVKESK. The germline V and J ends were trimmed by 1 base and 5 bases, with 11 bases remaining between them. The CDR3 runs 14 residues. CDR3 in amino acids: CASSQVGARETQYF. The CDR3, as DNA: TGTGCCAGCAGCCAAGTTGGGGCGCGCGAGACCCAGTACTTC.

This clonotype occurred many times. V gene TRBV19 combines with J gene TRBJ1-2; 7 bases fit TRBD1. The CDR3 is 13 amino acids. Germline CDR1 is LNHDA and CDR2 is SQIVND (reference sequence). The V gene end was trimmed by 9 bases and the J gene end by 4 bases; junction bases not matched to a gene: 8. The CDR3 DNA is TGTGCCAGCAGTCCCGGGACAGCCTATGGCTACACCTTC. Protein: CASSPGTAYGYTF.

At least ten counts were recorded for this clonotype. This sequence joins TRBV6-1 and TRBJ1-2, with 9 bases that match TRBD1. From germline, CDR1 is MNHNS and CDR2 SASEGT. V gave up 0 bases and J gave up 8 bases; unmatched junction bases: 4. The CDR3 runs to 14 residues. CDR3 protein: CASSEAWTGEGYTF. As DNA, the CDR3 is TGTGCCAGCAGTGAAGCCTGGACAGGGGAAGGCTACACCTTC.

V and J are TRBV7-3 and TRBJ2-3; no reliable D call. The germline V gene encodes CDR1 SGHTA and CDR2 FQGTGA. CDR3 length equals 15 residues. V was pared by 5 bases and J by 2 bases, with 14 bases between. CDR3 in amino acids: CASSPSRGYTDTQYF. The DNA of the CDR3 is TGTGCCAGCAGCCCATCCCGCGGTTACACAGATACGCAGTATTTT.

This clonotype was seen a handful of times. This chain uses TRBV7-6 with TRBJ2-2; no definite D call. The germline V gene encodes CDR1 SGHVS and CDR2 FNYEAQ. V was shortened by 3 bases and J by 7 bases, with 9 bases between the two germline ends. The CDR3 covers 13 residues. DNA of the CDR3: TGTGCCAGCAGCTTTTCCCAGGACGGGGAGCTGTTTTTT. Protein sequence: CASSFSQDGELFF.

A few counts support this clonotype. The chain uses TRBV27 and TRBJ1-6, with 7 bases lining up with TRBD1. Germline trimming cut 6 bases from V and 7 bases from J; bases unmatched to any gene: 6. CDR3 length equals 14 residues. In germline, CDR1 is MNHEY, CDR2 SMNVEV (reference sequence). CDR3 DNA: TGTGCCAGCAGCCAAGGGACAGCAAATTCACCCCTCCACTTT. The encoded protein is CASSQGTANSPLHF.

V is TRBV28 and J is TRBJ2-5; TRBD2 agrees at 12 bases. The CDR3 covers 18 residues. In germline, CDR1 is MDHEN, CDR2 SYDVKM. The V and J ends lost 1 base and 6 bases, in that order; junction bases with no gene match: 12. The CDR3 DNA reads as TGTGCCAGCAGTTTATCGGCTAGCGGGGGGGGGTACCTACAGACCCAGTACTTC. It codes for CASSLSASGGGYLQTQYF.

This clonotype was seen just once. The chain joins TRBV5-1 to TRBJ2-1; weak D call: TRBD2 (7 bases). The V and J ends lost 4 bases and 2 bases respectively, with 19 bases between them. Germline lookup yields CDR1 SGHRS and CDR2 YFSETQ. This CDR3 is built from 17 residues. As DNA, the CDR3 is TGCGCCAGCAGCCCGCTAGGAGGGGGGGCCACCTACAATGAGCAGTTCTTC. Protein sequence: CASSPLGGGATYNEQFF.

The rearrangement links TRBV9 to TRBJ2-3, with 9 positions matching TRBD2. With V trimmed by 0 bases and J by 0 bases, 5 bases remained unmatched. Germline loops: CDR1 SGDLS, CDR2 YYNGEE. This CDR3 comprises 17 residues. Here the CDR3 DNA reads TGTGCCAGCAGCGTAGTGAAGCGGGGGGAAAGCACAGATACGCAGTATTTT. This translates into CASSVVKRGESTDTQYF.

This clonotype was picked up many times. For the CDR3, the DNA is TGTGCCAGCAGCGCTCCGACAGGGGCGGAGGAAAAACTGTTTTTT. Translation: CASSAPTGAEEKLFF. The chain links TRBV7-9 to TRBJ1-4; 8 nucleotides agree with TRBD1. This CDR3 has 15 residues. Trimming cost V 5 bases and J 8 bases; bases outside gene matches: 10. Germline V gene sequence: CDR1 SEHNR, CDR2 FQNEAQ (reference sequence). Complete variable domain (other parts from reference TRBV7-9 and TRBJ1-4): DTGVSQNPRHKITKRGQNVTFRCDPISEHNRLYWYRQTLGQGPEFLTYFQNEAQLEKSRLLSDRFSAERPKGSFSTLEIQRTEQGDSAMYLCASSAPTGAEEKLFFGSGTQLSVL.

This clonotype was counted only a few times. This chain joins TRBV20-1 and TRBJ1-2; D is unclear. The CDR3 runs 12 residues. Germline-derived CDR1 and CDR2 are DFQATT and SNEGSKA (reference sequence). Trimming stripped 3 bases from V and 4 bases from J, with 9 bases between. The CDR3: CSARDNLYGYTF. In nucleotides, the CDR3 is TGCAGTGCTAGGGATAACCTCTATGGCTACACCTTC.

This sequence joins TRBV20-1 and TRBJ2-2; 11 bases are shared with TRBD1. After removal of 0 bases from V and 2 bases from J, the junction contained 8 bases not matched to a gene. The CDR3 spans 18 residues. Looked up from germline, CDR1 is DFQATT and CDR2 is SNEGSKA (reference sequence). The CDR3 protein is CSARDWTGGVPNTGELFF. Written as DNA, the CDR3 is TGCAGTGCTAGAGATTGGACAGGGGGCGTCCCAAACACCGGGGAGCTGTTTTTT.

The table lists this clonotype with a few counts. The CDR3 DNA reads TGTGCCAGCAGTTACGGGTTGGGTAGCACCGGGGAGCTGTTTTTT. As protein: CASSYGLGSTGELFF. The chain has TRBV6-5 and TRBJ2-2, with D uncertain. The V end was cut by 2 bases, the J end by 4 bases, with 11 bases between. The CDR3 is 15 amino acids. Looked up from germline, CDR1 is MNHEY and CDR2 is SVGAGI.

The rearrangement links TRBV10-2 to TRBJ2-3; 8 nucleotides agree with TRBD2. CDR3 length: 15 residues. The V segment lost 2 bases and the J segment 4 bases; nucleotides outside the gene matches: 5. The germline CDR1 and CDR2 sequences are WSHSY and SAAADI. The CDR3 sequence: CASSELSGVPDTQYF. As DNA, the CDR3 is TGCGCCAGCAGTGAGCTTAGCGGGGTTCCAGATACGCAGTATTTT.

In the case of this clonotype: Without the conserved terminal phenylalanine or tryptophan, this CDR3 likely stems from a read error. The CDR3: CASSQDPTVNEQFS. CDR3 in DNA: TGCGCCAGCAGCCAAGATCCCACGGTTAATGAGCAGTTCTCC. The V and J genes are TRBV4-1 and TRBJ2-1; D unresolved. The CDR3 runs 14 residues. CDR1 is MGHRA, CDR2 YSYEKL, per germline. The germline V and J ends were trimmed by 0 bases and 7 bases, with 10 bases remaining between them.

The sample holds many counts of this clonotype. The V call is TRBV7-6, the J call TRBJ1-1; no firm D call. V gave up 0 bases and J gave up 2 bases, with 4 bases separating them. Germline V CDR1 and CDR2: SGHVS, FNYEAQ. The CDR3 consists of 13 residues. The CDR3: CASSLALNTEAFF. The DNA for the CDR3 is TGTGCCAGCAGCTTAGCCCTAAACACTGAAGCTTTCTTT. Together with reference TRBV7-6 and TRBJ1-1, the CDR3 gives the full variable domain: GAGVSQSPRYKVTKRGQDVALRCDPISGHVSLYWYRQALGQGPEFLTYFNYEAQQDKSGLPNDRFSAERPEGSISTLTIQRTEQRDSAMYRCASSLALNTEAFFGQGTRLTVV.

In regard to this clonotype: The junction and the germline gene differ at one end; a read error may be behind it. The chain employs TRBV7-3 and TRBJ2-3; D is undetermined. The V gene's germline CDR1 is SGHTA and CDR2 FQGTGA. There are 16 residues in the CDR3. CDR3 in amino acids: CASSSLRFESPDMQYF. DNA of the CDR3: TGTGCCAGCAGCTCCCTCCGGTTCGAGTCCCCAGATATGCAGTATTTT.

V usage is TRBV4-2 and J usage is TRBJ2-1; 7 bases are shared with TRBD2. There are 15 residues in the CDR3. Germline CDR1 reads LGHNA; CDR2 reads YNFKEQ. V shed 1 base and J 6 bases; nucleotides not matched to a gene: 6. This CDR3 reads CASSQVLAASNEQFF. The CDR3 nucleotides read TGTGCCAGCAGCCAAGTCCTAGCGGCATCCAATGAGCAGTTCTTC.

Many counts were recorded for this clonotype. The chain links TRBV7-6 to TRBJ2-2; perhaps TRBD2 as D (5 bases). The germline gives CDR1 SGHVS, CDR2 FNYEAQ. The CDR3 covers 16 residues. Trimming shortened V by 5 bases and J by 1 base, and 14 bases separated the two germline ends. CDR3 in amino acids: CASSPTWTENTGELFF. The CDR3, as DNA: TGTGCCAGCAGCCCTACCTGGACTGAGAACACCGGGGAGCTGTTTTTT.

The chain carries TRBV6-2 or TRBV6-3 and TRBJ2-5; weak D call: TRBD1 (6 bases). The CDR3 spans 16 residues. Trimming took 1 base from V and 5 from J, leaving 17 bases between them. The germline V gene has CDR1 MNHEY and CDR2 SVGEGT. The CDR3 region is CASSYWAGDRRETQYF. CDR3 sequence (DNA): TGTGCCAGCAGTTACTGGGCAGGGGATCGCCGGGAGACCCAGTACTTC.

The chain has TRBV6-1 and TRBJ2-7; 9 nucleotides align to TRBD1. After removal of 5 bases from V and 6 bases from J, the junction contained 8 bases not matched to a gene. CDR3 size: 14 residues. Germline CDR1 MNHNS, CDR2 SASEGT. CDR3: CASSPDRGLREQYV. Here the CDR3 DNA reads TGTGCCAGCAGTCCCGACAGGGGGTTGCGCGAGCAGTACGTC.

The chain uses TRBV27 and TRBJ1-5, with D perhaps matching TRBD1 (5 bases). CDR1 is MNHEY, CDR2 SMNVEV, per germline (reference sequence). This CDR3 has 15 amino acids. The V end lost 2 bases, the J end lost 2 bases, and 10 bases lay between the germline ends. CDR3 sequence: CASSLDSWGNQPQHF. In DNA, the CDR3 is TGTGCCAGCAGTTTAGACAGCTGGGGCAATCAGCCCCAGCATTTT.